The 9 T cell receptor beta chains given below trace back to one sample, sequenced in a study of vaccination and CD4 T cells after COVID-19. No antigen has been identified for these receptors. Treatment meaning: roughly 11-day PBMC culture with coronavirus spike peptide pools or control peptides (ViraFEST assay). Sequencing of the DNA from cultured CD4+ T cells was carried out with the Oncomine TCR Beta short-read assay. MiXCR was run by TCRdb on the PCR reads, yielding one entry per CDR3 protein. The repertoire includes more than 13,000 distinct CDR3 sequences, over 45% of them detected once, and 8.4% sits in the top ten. The sample was CD4+ T cells from blood, cultured in vitro, taken before SARS-CoV-2 vaccination. The receptor set was obtained from a human donor who had recovered from COVID-19.

V usage is TRBV4-3 and J usage is TRBJ1-1; 11 bases agree with TRBD1. Unmatched junction bases numbered 9, after V lost 2 bases and J lost 7 bases. Germline V gene data show CDR1 as LGHNA and CDR2 as YSLEER. This CDR3 contains 16 residues. Written as DNA, the CDR3 is TGCGCCAGCAGCCAAACAAGACGGACAGGGGGCGTTGAAGCTTTCTTT. This encodes CASSQTRRTGGVEAFF.

This clonotype has just a few counts. The gene calls are TRBV7-2 and TRBJ2-5; D possibly corresponds to TRBD2 (5 bases). In germline, CDR1 is SGHTA, CDR2 FQGNSA. V shed 2 bases and J shed 1 base, with 14 bases lying between them. The CDR3 is 16 amino acids. The CDR3 region has the DNA TGTGCCAGCAGCTTATTCCCACGGCTAGCCCAAGAGACCCAGTACTTC. Amino acid sequence: CASSLFPRLAQETQYF.

The chain combines TRBV19 with TRBJ1-3; D remains unclear. V was shortened by 7 bases and J by 0 bases, with 10 bases between the two germline ends. Germline V gene data show CDR1 as LNHDA and CDR2 as SQIVND (reference sequence). This CDR3 contains 14 residues. In DNA form, the CDR3 reads TGTGCCAGTACAATAGGAGTCTCTGGAAACACCATATATTTT. Translation: CASTIGVSGNTIYF.

The V and J genes are TRBV11-3 and TRBJ1-2, with 7 bases lining up with TRBD1. Germline V gene lookup returns CDR1 SGHNT and CDR2 YENEEA. The CDR3 is made up of 12 amino acids. J gave up 5 bases and V 4 bases, and 1 base lay outside the gene matches. The CDR3 loop is CASSSTGYGYTF. CDR3 sequence (DNA): TGTGCCAGCAGCTCGACAGGGTATGGCTACACCTTC.

The CDR3 here is CASSPRGDQPQHF. The CDR3 DNA is TGTGCCAGCAGCCCTCGAGGGGATCAGCCCCAGCATTTT. This chain connects TRBV6-1 to TRBJ1-5; D is perhaps TRBD1 (5 bases). Per the germline V gene, CDR1 is MNHNS and CDR2 is SASEGT. The CDR3 extends over 13 amino acids. V was cut by 6 bases and J by 5 bases, with 11 bases left in between.

The gene calls are TRBV20-1 and TRBJ2-7; no clear D. The V gene lost 5 bases and the J gene lost 4 bases, with 9 bases spanning the gap. Looked up from germline, CDR1 is DFQATT and CDR2 is SNEGSKA (reference sequence). CDR3 length: 11 amino acids. The CDR3 protein is CSAQSRYEQYF. CDR3 in DNA: TGCAGTGCTCAGAGCCGGTACGAGCAGTACTTC.

The V call is TRBV30, the J call TRBJ1-6; D may be TRBD1 (5 bases). The CDR3 has 16 residues. The V end was cut by 6 bases, the J end by 1 base, with 16 bases between. Germline V CDR1 and CDR2: GTSNPN, SVGIG (reference sequence). In nucleotides, the CDR3 is TGTGCCTGCGGGGACCGCGGAAGATCCTATAATTCACCCCTCCACTTT. Translated: CACGDRGRSYNSPLHF.

V and J are TRBV7-9 and TRBJ2-7; D is unclear. V was clipped by 0 bases and J by 2 bases, with 8 bases between them. The CDR3 has 14 amino acids. Germline V gene lookup returns CDR1 SEHNR and CDR2 FQNEAQ (reference sequence). The CDR3 nucleotides are TGTGCCAGCAGCTTAGCGGTCTCAGCCTACGAGCAGTACTTC. Amino acid sequence: CASSLAVSAYEQYF.

This clonotype appeared a few times. The genes are TRBV15 and TRBJ1-2, with TRBD1 matching over 12 bases. Unmatched junction bases numbered 7, after V lost 0 bases and J lost 8 bases. This CDR3 is 16 amino acids long. CDR1 and CDR2 (germline): LNHNV, YYDKDF (reference sequence). CDR3 nucleotide sequence: TGTGCCACCAGCAGAGAGGGGACAGGGGGCTTGGGGGGCTACACCTTC. It yields the protein CATSREGTGGLGGYTF.